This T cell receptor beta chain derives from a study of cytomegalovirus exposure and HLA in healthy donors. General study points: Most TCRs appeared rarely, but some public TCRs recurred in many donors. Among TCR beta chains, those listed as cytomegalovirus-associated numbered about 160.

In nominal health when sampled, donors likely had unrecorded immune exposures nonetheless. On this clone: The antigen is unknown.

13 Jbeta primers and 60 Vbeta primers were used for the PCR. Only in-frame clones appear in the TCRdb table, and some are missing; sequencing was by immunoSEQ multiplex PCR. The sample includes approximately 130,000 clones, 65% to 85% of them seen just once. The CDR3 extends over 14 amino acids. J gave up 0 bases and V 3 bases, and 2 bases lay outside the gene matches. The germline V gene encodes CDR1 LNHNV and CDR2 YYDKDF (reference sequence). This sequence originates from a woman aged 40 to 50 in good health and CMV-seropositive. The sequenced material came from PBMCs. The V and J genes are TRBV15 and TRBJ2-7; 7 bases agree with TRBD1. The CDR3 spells CATSSTGDSYEQYF. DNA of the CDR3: TGTGCCACCAGCAGTACAGGGGACTCCTACGAGCAGTACTTC.